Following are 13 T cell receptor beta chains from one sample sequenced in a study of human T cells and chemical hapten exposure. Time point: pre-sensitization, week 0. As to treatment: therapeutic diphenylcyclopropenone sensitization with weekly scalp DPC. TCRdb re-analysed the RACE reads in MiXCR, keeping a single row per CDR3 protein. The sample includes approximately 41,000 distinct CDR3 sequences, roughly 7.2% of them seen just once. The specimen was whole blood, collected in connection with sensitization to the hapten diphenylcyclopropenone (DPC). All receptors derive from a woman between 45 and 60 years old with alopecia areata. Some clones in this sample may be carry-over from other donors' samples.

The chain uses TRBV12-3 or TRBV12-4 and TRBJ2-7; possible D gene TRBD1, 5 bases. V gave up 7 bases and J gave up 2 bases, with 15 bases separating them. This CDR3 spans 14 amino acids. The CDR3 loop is CASTQDTAAYEQYF. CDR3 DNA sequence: TGTGCCAGCACCCAGGACACCGCGGCCTACGAGCAGTACTTC.

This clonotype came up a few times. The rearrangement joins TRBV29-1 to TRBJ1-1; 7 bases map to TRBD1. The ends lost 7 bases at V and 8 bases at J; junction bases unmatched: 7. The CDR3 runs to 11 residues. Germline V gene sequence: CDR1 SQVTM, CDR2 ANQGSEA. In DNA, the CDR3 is TGCAGCGCGACAGGGAAGTTAGAAGCTTTCTTT. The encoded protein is CSATGKLEAFF.

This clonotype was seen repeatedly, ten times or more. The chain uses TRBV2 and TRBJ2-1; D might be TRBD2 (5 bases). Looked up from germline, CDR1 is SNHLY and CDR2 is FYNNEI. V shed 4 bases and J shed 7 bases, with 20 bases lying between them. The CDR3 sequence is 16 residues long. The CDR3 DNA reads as TGTGCCAGCAGTGTTACCGCGGGTCCTTTAGGGAATGAGCAGTTCTTC. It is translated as CASSVTAGPLGNEQFF.

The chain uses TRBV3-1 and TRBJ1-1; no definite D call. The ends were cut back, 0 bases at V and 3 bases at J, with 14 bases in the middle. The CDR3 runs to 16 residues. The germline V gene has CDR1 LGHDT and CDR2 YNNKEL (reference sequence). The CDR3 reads CASSQEAGWGYTEAFF. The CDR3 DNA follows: TGTGCCAGCAGCCAAGAGGCAGGTTGGGGATACACTGAAGCTTTCTTT.

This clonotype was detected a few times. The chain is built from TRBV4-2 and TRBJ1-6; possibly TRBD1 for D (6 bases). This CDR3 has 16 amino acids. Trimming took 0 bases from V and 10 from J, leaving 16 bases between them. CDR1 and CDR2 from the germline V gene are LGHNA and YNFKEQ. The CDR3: CASSQEPTGRESPLHF. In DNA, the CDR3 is TGTGCCAGCAGCCAAGAACCCACAGGGCGAGAGTCACCCCTCCACTTT.

The CDR3 DNA reads as TGTGCCAGCAGCCCACGTGGGGTTAGCCAAGAGACCCAGTACTTC. Its protein product is CASSPRGVSQETQYF. The chain joins TRBV7-2 to TRBJ2-5; D uncertain. V lost 5 bases and J 1 base, leaving 14 bases between the germline ends. The V gene's germline CDR1 is SGHTA and CDR2 FQGNSA. The CDR3 has 15 residues.

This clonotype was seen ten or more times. CDR3 nucleotide sequence: TGTGCCACCAAAAAGACTAGCGCTAACAATGAGCAGTTCTTC. It encodes CATKKTSANNEQFF. The rearrangement uses TRBV4-2 and TRBJ2-1, with 8 bases aligning to TRBD2. The CDR3 runs 14 residues. The germline CDR1 and CDR2 sequences are LGHNA and YNFKEQ. The V gene end was trimmed by 10 bases and the J gene end by 5 bases; junction bases not matched to a gene: 10.

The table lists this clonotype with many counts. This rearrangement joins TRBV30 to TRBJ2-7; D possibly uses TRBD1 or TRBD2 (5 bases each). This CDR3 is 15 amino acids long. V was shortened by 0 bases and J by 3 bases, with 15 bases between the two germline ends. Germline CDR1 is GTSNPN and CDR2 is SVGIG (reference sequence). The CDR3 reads CAWSVQAGSNYEQYF. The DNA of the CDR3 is TGTGCCTGGAGTGTACAGGCAGGGAGCAACTACGAGCAGTACTTC.

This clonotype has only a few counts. CDR3 sequence reads: CAWSGEAQYF. CDR3 coding DNA: TGTGCCTGGAGTGGTGAGGCCCAGTACTTC. The rearrangement joins TRBV30 to TRBJ2-5; no reliable D call. Germline assignment: CDR1 GTSNPN and CDR2 SVGIG (reference sequence). The V gene lost 1 base and the J gene lost 9 bases, with 6 bases spanning the gap. CDR3 size: 10 residues.

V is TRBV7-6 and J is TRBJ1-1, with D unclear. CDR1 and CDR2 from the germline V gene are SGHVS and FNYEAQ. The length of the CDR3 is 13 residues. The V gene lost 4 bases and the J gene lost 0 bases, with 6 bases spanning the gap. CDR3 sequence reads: CASSSKVNTEAFF. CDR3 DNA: TGTGCCAGCAGCTCCAAAGTGAACACTGAAGCTTTCTTT.

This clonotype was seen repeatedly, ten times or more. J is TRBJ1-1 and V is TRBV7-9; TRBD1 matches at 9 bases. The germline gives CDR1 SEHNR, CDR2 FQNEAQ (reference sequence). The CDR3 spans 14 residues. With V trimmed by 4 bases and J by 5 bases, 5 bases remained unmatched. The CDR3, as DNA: TGTGCCAGCAGCTCACAGGGGGCAAGGACTGAAGCTTTCTTT. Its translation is CASSSQGARTEAFF.

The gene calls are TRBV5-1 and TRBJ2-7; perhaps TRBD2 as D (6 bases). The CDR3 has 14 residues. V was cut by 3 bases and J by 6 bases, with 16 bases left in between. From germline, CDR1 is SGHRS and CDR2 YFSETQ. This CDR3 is CASSSAGLISEQYF. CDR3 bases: TGCGCCAGCAGCTCCGCGGGACTCATTTCCGAGCAGTACTTC.

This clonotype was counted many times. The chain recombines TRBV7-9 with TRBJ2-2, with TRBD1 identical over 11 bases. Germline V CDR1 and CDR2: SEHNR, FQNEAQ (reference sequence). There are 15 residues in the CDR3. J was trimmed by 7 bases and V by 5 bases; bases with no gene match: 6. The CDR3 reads CASSGGQGAIGELFF. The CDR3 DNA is TGTGCCAGCAGCGGAGGACAGGGGGCTATCGGGGAGCTGTTTTTT. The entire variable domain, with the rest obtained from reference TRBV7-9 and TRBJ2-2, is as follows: DTGVSQNPRHKITKRGQNVTFRCDPISEHNRLYWYRQTLGQGPEFLTYFQNEAQLEKSRLLSDRFSAERPKGSFSTLEIQRTEQGDSAMYLCASSGGQGAIGELFFGEGSRLTVL.